Below are 27 T cell receptor beta chains sequenced from a single sample in a study of identical twins. In TCRdb, the 5' RACE reads were re-called with MiXCR into one record per CDR3 protein. This sample yields 460,000 or so distinct CDR3 sequences, of which more than 13% are seen a single time; roughly 0.5% belongs to the top ten. The same data also went into a second study, on yellow fever vaccine responses in identical twins.

Source material: CD4+ T cells sorted from blood. All receptors derive from a woman between 18 and 29 years old in good health.

This clonotype was seen more than once but under ten times. This chain joins TRBV3-1 and TRBJ2-3, with D perhaps matching TRBD1 (6 bases). Trimming shortened V by 0 bases and J by 4 bases, and 11 bases separated the two germline ends. Germline V gene lookup returns CDR1 LGHDT and CDR2 YNNKEL (reference sequence). There are 15 residues in the CDR3. This chain's CDR3 is CASSQEVNRADTQYF. The CDR3, as DNA: TGTGCCAGCAGCCAAGAAGTTAACAGGGCAGATACGCAGTATTTT.

This clonotype was picked up a small number of times. This rearrangement joins TRBV9 to TRBJ2-3; D gene unclear. The V gene's germline CDR1 is SGDLS and CDR2 YYNGEE. The CDR3 runs to 14 residues. Deletions cut 1 base from V and 6 bases from J, with 12 bases between. DNA for the CDR3: TGTGCCAGCAGCGTAATGGCCCTCGGGGATACGCAGTATTTT. Translating gives CASSVMALGDTQYF.

The V call is TRBV13, the J call TRBJ1-1; D is ambiguous. The germline CDR1 and CDR2 sequences are PRHDT and FYEKMQ (reference sequence). Trimming shortened V by 3 bases and J by 3 bases, and 17 bases separated the two germline ends. The CDR3 loop spans 16 amino acids. CDR3 bases: TGTGCCAGCAGCTTTGCTTCCAACAAATACGACACTGAAGCTTTCTTT. Residues: CASSFASNKYDTEAFF.

Of note for this clonotype: One end of the junction does not line up with germline, which may come from a read error. This chain joins TRBV10-3 and TRBJ2-3; no definite D call. The CDR3 spans 11 residues. Germline lookup yields CDR1 ENHRY and CDR2 SYGVKD. The CDR3 spells CAISKSDTQYF. Written as DNA, the CDR3 is TGTGCCATCAGTAAGTCCGATACGCAGTATTTT.

This clonotype was counted only a few times. The chain is built from TRBV2 and TRBJ2-3, with D uncertain. The CDR3 has 15 amino acids. The germline V gene encodes CDR1 SNHLY and CDR2 FYNNEI. V lost 3 bases, J lost 0 bases, and 10 bases lay in between. In DNA form, the CDR3 reads TGTGCCAGCAGTGAGAGTGGTCTAAGCACAGATACGCAGTATTTT. It translates to CASSESGLSTDTQYF.

This clonotype was counted only a few times. The V gene is TRBV10-3, the J gene TRBJ1-2; perhaps TRBD1 as D (6 bases). Trimming shortened V by 0 bases and J by 6 bases, and 14 bases separated the two germline ends. The CDR3 covers 15 residues. Germline CDR1 and CDR2: ENHRY and SYGVKD. In DNA form, the CDR3 reads TGTGCCATCAGTGAGTCGGGGGCCCCTGTTGATGGCTACACCTTC. Protein product: CAISESGAPVDGYTF.

This clonotype has just a few counts. The chain uses TRBV20-1 and TRBJ2-7, with 8 bases matching TRBD2. Germline V CDR1 and CDR2: DFQATT, SNEGSKA (reference sequence). CDR3 length: 15 residues. Germline trimming cut 6 bases from V and 2 bases from J; bases unmatched to any gene: 12. CDR3 sequence reads: CSARPSGRVTYEQYF. The CDR3 DNA sequence: TGCAGTGCGAGACCTAGCGGGCGGGTCACCTACGAGCAGTACTTC.

The chain carries TRBV5-1 and TRBJ1-1; unclear D gene. Germline assignment: CDR1 SGHRS and CDR2 YFSETQ. The CDR3 totals 13 residues. The germline V and J ends were trimmed by 1 base and 3 bases, with 7 bases remaining between them. The CDR3 bases are TGCGCCAGCAGCTTGATTTGGGACACTGAAGCTTTCTTT. Amino acid sequence: CASSLIWDTEAFF.

This clonotype turned up a few times. The chain combines TRBV12-3 or TRBV12-4 with TRBJ2-1; D might be TRBD1 (5 bases). This CDR3 has 11 residues. The V gene lost 6 bases and the J gene lost 11 bases, with 11 bases spanning the gap. CDR3 amino acids: CASSTRVQQFF. The DNA of the CDR3 is TGTGCCAGCAGCACCAGGGTCCAGCAGTTCTTC.

This clonotype was seen a handful of times. V usage is TRBV20-1 and J usage is TRBJ1-4; D possibly corresponds to TRBD1 (6 bases). Per the germline V gene, CDR1 is DFQATT and CDR2 is SNEGSKA (reference sequence). Deletions cut 3 bases from V and 3 bases from J, with 11 bases between. The CDR3 runs 14 residues. The CDR3 sequence is CSASKNRANEKLFF. In nucleotides, the CDR3 is TGCAGTGCTAGCAAGAACAGGGCTAATGAAAAACTGTTTTTT.

The chain links TRBV20-1 to TRBJ2-5; 7 bases align to TRBD1. Trimming removed 2 bases from V and 7 bases from J; junction bases left unmatched: 7. This CDR3 comprises 13 residues. Germline CDR1 is DFQATT and CDR2 is SNEGSKA (reference sequence). As DNA, the CDR3 is TGCAGTGCTAGAAGAGGACAGGCATTGACCCAGTACTTC. Protein: CSARRGQALTQYF.

This clonotype was counted between two and nine times. The chain is built from TRBV5-1 and TRBJ1-3; D uncertain. Germline lookup yields CDR1 SGHRS and CDR2 YFSETQ. This CDR3 is 14 amino acids long. Trimming cost V 3 bases and J 4 bases, with 11 bases left between them. CDR3 sequence reads: CASSSSGSGNTIYF. The CDR3, as DNA: TGCGCCAGCAGCTCCTCGGGGTCCGGAAACACCATATATTTT.

This chain connects TRBV5-1 to TRBJ1-1; 8 nucleotides align to TRBD1. J lost 1 base, V lost 3 bases, and 2 bases had no gene match. Germline CDR1 and CDR2: SGHRS and YFSETQ. This CDR3 region has 14 residues. CDR3 DNA: TGCGCCAGCAGCTGGGGACAGGAGAACACTGAAGCTTTCTTT. As protein: CASSWGQENTEAFF.

This clonotype was seen a few times. The chain is built from TRBV5-1 and TRBJ1-2, with TRBD1 identical over 7 bases. Germline CDR1 is SGHRS and CDR2 is YFSETQ. This CDR3 has 14 residues. The V segment lost 0 bases and the J segment 7 bases; nucleotides outside the gene matches: 6. Here the CDR3 reads CASSLDRGKGGYTF. The CDR3 DNA sequence: TGCGCCAGCAGCTTGGACAGGGGAAAGGGTGGCTACACCTTC.

This clonotype was seen more than once but under ten times. The rearrangement uses TRBV12-5 and TRBJ1-1; 11 nucleotides agree with TRBD1. The trim removed 7 bases at V and 5 bases at J, leaving 9 bases unmatched. This CDR3 region has 15 residues. Germline assignment: CDR1 LGHNT and CDR2 FRNRAP. CDR3 sequence: CASAHGQGAYTEAFF. Written as DNA, the CDR3 is TGTGCTAGTGCCCACGGACAGGGGGCCTATACTGAAGCTTTCTTT.

The rearrangement uses TRBV24-1 and TRBJ2-3; 10 bases map to TRBD1. CDR1 and CDR2 (germline): KGHDR, SFDVKD. J was trimmed by 5 bases and V by 2 bases; bases with no gene match: 6. This CDR3 region has 16 residues. Written as DNA, the CDR3 is TGTGCCACCAGTGATTCGACAGGGGGCCGCGGAGATACGCAGTATTTT. This translates into CATSDSTGGRGDTQYF.

In its sample, this clonotype was seen a few times. This chain links TRBV30 with TRBJ2-7; 7 nucleotides match TRBD2. The germline gives CDR1 GTSNPN, CDR2 SVGIG (reference sequence). The CDR3 has 13 residues. With V trimmed by 3 bases and J by 6 bases, 8 bases remained unmatched. Here the CDR3 DNA reads TGTGCCTGGAGCCAGGGAGGGCCGACCGAGCAGTACTTC. Its translation is CAWSQGGPTEQYF.

The rearrangement joins TRBV20-1 to TRBJ2-1; the match to TRBD1 covers 10 bases. Germline trimming cut 6 bases from V and 9 bases from J; bases unmatched to any gene: 8. Looked up from germline, CDR1 is DFQATT and CDR2 is SNEGSKA (reference sequence). The CDR3 is made up of 13 amino acids. CDR3 region: CSARTGGGGEQFF. The DNA for the CDR3 is TGCAGTGCGAGGACAGGGGGAGGGGGTGAGCAGTTCTTC.

At least ten counts were recorded for this clonotype. J is TRBJ2-7 and V is TRBV28; 8 nucleotides match TRBD1. Germline V gene sequence: CDR1 MDHEN, CDR2 SYDVKM. This CDR3 spans 13 amino acids. The junction had 10 bases not matched to a gene; V was cut back by 10 bases and J by 5 bases. The CDR3 here is CAIRDRIGHEQYF. In DNA form, the CDR3 reads TGTGCCATTAGGGACAGGATAGGGCACGAGCAGTACTTC.

There are a few counts of this clonotype. The chain is built from TRBV20-1 and TRBJ2-5; a weak D match, TRBD1 (5 bases). The CDR3 has 11 amino acids. The V gene lost 7 bases and the J gene lost 5 bases, with 11 bases spanning the gap. Germline values: CDR1 DFQATT, CDR2 SNEGSKA (reference sequence). The CDR3 region is CSGSGSETQYF. In nucleotides, the CDR3 is TGCAGTGGGTCAGGGTCCGAGACCCAGTACTTC.

CDR3 DNA sequence: TGTGCCAGCAGGAAGCCGGGACTCTGCTACGAGCAGTACTTC. The encoded protein is CASRKPGLCYEQYF. The J gene is TRBJ2-7, the V gene TRBV6-1; possible D gene TRBD2, 6 bases. From germline, CDR1 is MNHNS and CDR2 SASEGT. This CDR3 has 14 amino acids. V lost 6 bases and J 3 bases, leaving 15 bases between the germline ends.

V is TRBV20-1 and J is TRBJ2-7, with TRBD2 identical over 9 bases. The V and J ends lost 2 bases and 7 bases, in that order; junction bases with no gene match: 12. Germline CDR1 DFQATT, CDR2 SNEGSKA (reference sequence). The CDR3 contains 15 residues. The CDR3 sequence is CSARSAGLAGGEQYF. The CDR3 nucleotides read TGCAGTGCTAGAAGCGCGGGACTAGCCGGAGGGGAGCAGTACTTC.

This clonotype was recorded a few times. The chain has TRBV10-1 and TRBJ2-1; 11 bases align to TRBD2. The CDR3 is 14 residues long. Losses at the gene ends were 6 bases for V and 8 bases for J; bases not matched to a gene: 6. The germline gives CDR1 WNHNN, CDR2 SYGVQD (reference sequence). CDR3 residues: CASSPGGLADEQFF. The CDR3 DNA is TGCGCCAGCAGCCCAGGGGGACTAGCGGATGAGCAGTTCTTC.

This clonotype showed up just a few times. The V call is TRBV12-3 or TRBV12-4, the J call TRBJ2-7; the D gene is possibly TRBD1 (6 bases). The CDR3 has 14 residues. Trimming took 4 bases from V and 6 from J, leaving 16 bases between them. CDR3 loop: CASSSGHGTLEQYF. The CDR3 DNA reads as TGTGCCAGCAGTTCGGGACATGGGACGCTCGAGCAGTACTTC.

This chain links TRBV20-1 with TRBJ2-3; 9 bases match TRBD2. J gave up 4 bases and V 0 bases, and 8 bases lay outside the gene matches. The CDR3 is 16 amino acids. CDR1 and CDR2 (germline): DFQATT, SNEGSKA (reference sequence). In nucleotides, the CDR3 is TGCAGTGCTAGAGATCCAGTAGCGGGAGTCTCAGATACGCAGTATTTT. Its protein is CSARDPVAGVSDTQYF.

This clonotype was detected a few times. V is TRBV24-1 and J is TRBJ2-7, with TRBD1 matching 9 bases. Germline-derived CDR1 and CDR2 are KGHDR and SFDVKD. This CDR3 region has 15 residues. V dropped 3 bases and J dropped 2; count of bases not matched to a gene: 4. As DNA, the CDR3 is TGTGCCACCAGTGATCCGGGACAGGGAACCTACGAGCAGTACTTC. The encoded protein is CATSDPGQGTYEQYF.

The chain joins TRBV28 to TRBJ2-2; 15 bases are a match to TRBD2. Germline loops: CDR1 MDHEN, CDR2 SYDVKM. The CDR3 totals 20 residues. Losses at the gene ends were 6 bases for V and 5 bases for J; bases not matched to a gene: 16. The DNA of the CDR3 is TGTGCCAGCAGCTTTCCCCGAGGACTAGCGGGGGGGCCGAGTACCGGGGAGCTGTTTTTT. Encoded protein: CASSFPRGLAGGPSTGELFF.